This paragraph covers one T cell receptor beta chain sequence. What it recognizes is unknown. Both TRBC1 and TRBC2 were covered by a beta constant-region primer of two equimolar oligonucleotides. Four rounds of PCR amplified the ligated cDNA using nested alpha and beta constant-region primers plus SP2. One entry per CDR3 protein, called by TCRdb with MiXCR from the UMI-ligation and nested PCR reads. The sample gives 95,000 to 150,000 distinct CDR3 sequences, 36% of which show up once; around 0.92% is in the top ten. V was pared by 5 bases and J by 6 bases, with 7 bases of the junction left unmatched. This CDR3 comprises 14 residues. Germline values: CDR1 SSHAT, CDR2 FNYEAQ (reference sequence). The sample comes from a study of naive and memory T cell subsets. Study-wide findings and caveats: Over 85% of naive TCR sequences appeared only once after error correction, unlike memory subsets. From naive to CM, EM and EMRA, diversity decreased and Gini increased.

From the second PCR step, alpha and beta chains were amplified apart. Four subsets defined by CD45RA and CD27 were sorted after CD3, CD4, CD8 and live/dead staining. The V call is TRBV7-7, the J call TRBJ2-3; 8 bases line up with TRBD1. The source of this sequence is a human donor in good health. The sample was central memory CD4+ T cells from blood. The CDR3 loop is CASSQGTGGDTQYF. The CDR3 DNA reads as TGTGCCAGCAGCCAAGGGACAGGAGGGGATACGCAGTATTTT. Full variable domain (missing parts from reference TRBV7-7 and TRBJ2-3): GAGVSQSPRYKVTKRGQDVTLRCDPISSHATLYWYQQALGQGPEFLTYFNYEAQPDKSGLPSDRFSAERPEGSISTLTIQRTEQRDSAMYRCASSQGTGGDTQYFGPGTRLTVL.